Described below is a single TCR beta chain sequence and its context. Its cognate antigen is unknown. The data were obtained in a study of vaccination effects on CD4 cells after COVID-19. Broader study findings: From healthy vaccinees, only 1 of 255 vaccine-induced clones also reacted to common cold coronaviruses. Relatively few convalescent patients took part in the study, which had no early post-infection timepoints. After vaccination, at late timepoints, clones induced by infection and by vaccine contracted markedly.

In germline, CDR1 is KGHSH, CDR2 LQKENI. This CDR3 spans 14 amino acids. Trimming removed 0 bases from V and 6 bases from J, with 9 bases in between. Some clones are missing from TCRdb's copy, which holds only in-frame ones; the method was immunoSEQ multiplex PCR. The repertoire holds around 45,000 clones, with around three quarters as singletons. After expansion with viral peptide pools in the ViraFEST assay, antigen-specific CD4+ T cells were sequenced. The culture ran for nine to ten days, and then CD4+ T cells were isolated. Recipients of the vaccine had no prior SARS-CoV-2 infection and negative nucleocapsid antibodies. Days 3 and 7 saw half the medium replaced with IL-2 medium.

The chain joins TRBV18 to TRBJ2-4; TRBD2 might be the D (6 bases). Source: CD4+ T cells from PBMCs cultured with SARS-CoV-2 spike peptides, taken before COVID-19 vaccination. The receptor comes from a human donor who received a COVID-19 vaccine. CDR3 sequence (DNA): TGTGCCAGCTCACCACCGTCCGGGAGAAACATTCAGTACTTC. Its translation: CASSPPSGRNIQYF.